The clone carrying this T cell receptor (beta chain) was observed many times. This beta chain is off target for a library built for alpha chains, so its abundance means little. These data originate in a study of spatial heterogeneity in lung cancer. Study-wide background: The library had UMIs, and each TCR and UMI pair averaged more than ten raw reads.

In germline, CDR1 is WSHSY, CDR2 SAAADI. The length of the CDR3 is 15 residues. V lost 6 bases, J lost 0 bases, and 15 bases lay in between. Sample time point: sample taken at primary tumor resection. In each case, whole RNA from tumor, nontumor lung or frozen PBMC was sequenced unsorted. On each TCR cDNA molecule, a unique molecular identifier was present. TCRdb used MiXCR to reprocess the 5' RACE reads, holding one entry per CDR3 protein. The table records fewer than 18,000 distinct CDR3 sequences, 3% to 4.5% of them present only once. This receptor was obtained from a male donor with early-stage non-small cell lung cancer. The sequencing used normal lung tissue next to the tumor, collected at surgery. V is TRBV10-2 and J is TRBJ2-7; perhaps TRBD2 as D (6 bases). DNA for the CDR3: TGCGCCAGCAGGGGTATAGCGGTAAGCTCCTACGAGCAGTACTTC. Its translation is CASRGIAVSSYEQYF.